The rows below give T cell receptor beta chains drawn from one sample of a study of blood T cells in healthy people across ages. TCRdb fed the 5' RACE reads into MiXCR, producing one record per CDR3 protein. The sample has 600,000 or so distinct CDR3 sequences; around 31% are singletons. Sequenced input: blood. These receptors came from a woman of 80 years or more in good health. The CDR3 runs from the conserved cysteine through the conserved F or W. The D gene is left open where the match is weak. For some rows the clone size is stated as once, few or many, or as a class when expanded; others skip it.

cdr3_nt	cdr3_aa	clone_size	v_call	j_call	d_call
TGTGCCAGCAGCCTGGGACAGGGTATCGCAAAACTGTTTTTT	CASSLGQGIAKLFF	-	TRBV14	TRBJ1-4	TRBD1
TGCAGTGCTAAGAGGGACAGCTCTGACAAAAAACTGTTTTTT	CSAKRDSSDKKLFF	many	TRBV20-1	TRBJ1-4	TRBD1
TGCGCCAGCAGCTCGGACAGTTTTAATGAAAAACTGTTTTTT	CASSSDSFNEKLFF	many	TRBV5-1	TRBJ1-4	-
TGTGCCAGCAGCCAACCTGTCGCGGGTGGGGAAAAACTGTTTTTT	CASSQPVAGGEKLFF	few	TRBV3-1	TRBJ1-4	-
TGTGCCTGGAGTGGCAGCAGAACAGGGGTATTCAGCACTGAAGCTTTCTTT	CAWSGSRTGVFSTEAFF	few	TRBV30	TRBJ1-1	TRBD1
TGTGCCACCAGCAGAGATGGAGACTGGGGCTACACCTTC	CATSRDGDWGYTF	many	TRBV15	TRBJ1-2	-
TGCAGTGCTAAGAAAATTGGGACAGGAGATGGCTACACCTTC	CSAKKIGTGDGYTF	-	TRBV20-1	TRBJ1-2	TRBD1
TGCAGTGCTAGAGACCCCCGACCCATGCAGGAGGCCAAAAACATTCAGTACTTC	CSARDPRPMQEAKNIQYF	few	TRBV20-1	TRBJ2-4	-
TGTGCCAGCAGCGAAACTAGCGGGAGTAGGACCTACGAGCAGTACTTC	CASSETSGSRTYEQYF	-	TRBV7-2	TRBJ2-7	TRBD2
TGCGCCAGCAGCCAAGGTGACAGGGTGGGTGGCTACACCTTC	CASSQGDRVGGYTF	-	TRBV4-1	TRBJ1-2	TRBD1
TGTGCCAGCAGCGCTAGCGCAACTAATGAAAAACTGTTTTTT	CASSASATNEKLFF	many	TRBV7-8	TRBJ1-4	-
TGTGCCAGCAGCGAGCGAGATACAAAGCAGTTCTTC	CASSERDTKQFF	many	TRBV5-5	TRBJ2-1	-
TGCAGTGCTAGAGACGGACAGGGGCTGGGCACTGAAGCTTTCTTT	CSARDGQGLGTEAFF	-	TRBV20-1	TRBJ1-1	TRBD1
TGTGCCGGGGGACAGGGGGTCGAAAAACTGTTTTTT	CAGGQGVEKLFF	few	TRBV30	TRBJ1-4	TRBD1
TGTGCCAGCAGCGCCGCGGGGGGCCAAGAGACCCAGTACTTC	CASSAAGGQETQYF	-	TRBV7-9	TRBJ2-5	TRBD2
TGCAGTGCTAGGCGGCAGCTTAGGAACACTGAAGCTTTCTTT	CSARRQLRNTEAFF	many	TRBV20-1	TRBJ1-1	-
TGTGCCAGCTCACCGCCGGGACAGCTATACAATGAGCAGTTCTTC	CASSPPGQLYNEQFF	many	TRBV18	TRBJ2-1	TRBD1
TGTGCCAGCAGCACGGGGACAGGGAGAAGTGAAAAACTGTTTTTT	CASSTGTGRSEKLFF	-	TRBV7-2	TRBJ1-4	TRBD1
TGCAGTGCTAGAGGACAGGGTCGACCGTTCTTC	CSARGQGRPFF	many	TRBV20-1	TRBJ2-1	TRBD1
TGTGCCAGCAGTGAATGGACAGAAAACGAGCAGTACTTC	CASSEWTENEQYF	many	TRBV6-1	TRBJ2-7	-
TGTGCCAGCAGCCCCGGGCCACGGCGAGCTCCCTATAATTCACCCCTCCACTTT	CASSPGPRRAPYNSPLHF	many	TRBV3-1	TRBJ1-6	-
TGCAGCGTTGAAGTTGGAGCCTACGAGCAGTACTTC	CSVEVGAYEQYF	-	TRBV29-1	TRBJ2-7	-
TGCGCCAGCAGCCAAGATTTCTCTGGCACAGATACGCAGTATTTT	CASSQDFSGTDTQYF	-	TRBV4-1	TRBJ2-3	-
TGCAGTGCCGCCGGGACAGGGTCAGGGTCCTACGAGCAGTACTTC	CSAAGTGSGSYEQYF	many	TRBV20-1	TRBJ2-7	TRBD1
TGCGCCAGCAGCCAAGATACAGGGGGGACTCTATCTAACTATGGCTACACCTTC	CASSQDTGGTLSNYGYTF	many	TRBV4-1	TRBJ1-2	TRBD1
TGTGCCAGTAGTCAACTGGGGGACAGCCCGGCCTCGCGTGAAGCTTTCTTT	CASSQLGDSPASREAFF	-	TRBV19	TRBJ1-1	TRBD1
TGTGCCAGCAGCCTCACCGGGATAGGCACAGATACGCAGTATTTT	CASSLTGIGTDTQYF	many	TRBV5-6	TRBJ2-3	-
TGCAGTGCCCGGCTCCCGGGGAGGAGCGGCTACACCTTC	CSARLPGRSGYTF	many	TRBV20-1	TRBJ1-2	-
TGTGCCAGCAGGGCAGGGGCCCGCTACACTGAAGCTTTCTTT	CASRAGARYTEAFF	-	TRBV12-3/TRBV12-4	TRBJ1-1	-
TGTGCCAGCAGTCCCTCGACAGGGGAATTTTCACCCCTCCACTTT	CASSPSTGEFSPLHF	few	TRBV28	TRBJ1-6	TRBD1
TGTGCCAGCAGCTCCGGACAGGGGCCTTCCTACGAGCAGTACTTC	CASSSGQGPSYEQYF	-	TRBV11-3	TRBJ2-7	TRBD1
TGTGCCAGCAGCCAGAACAGGGGTCTGGGGGGCTACACCTTC	CASSQNRGLGGYTF	many	TRBV28	TRBJ1-2	TRBD1
TGCAGTGCTACCCGGACAGGGTCTTTAAATGAGCAGTTCTTC	CSATRTGSLNEQFF	many	TRBV20-1	TRBJ2-1	TRBD1
TGTGCCAGCAGCCAAGATCACAGGGGACAGGGGCGCGCCGGGGAGCTGTTTTTT	CASSQDHRGQGRAGELFF	-	TRBV4-2	TRBJ2-2	TRBD1
TGTGCCAGCAGCTTATATCAGGGGGCTCAAGAGACCCAGTACTTC	CASSLYQGAQETQYF	once	TRBV7-3	TRBJ2-5	TRBD1
TGTGCCACCAGCAGAGATCCCAGCGCTCAAGAGACCCAGTACTTC	CATSRDPSAQETQYF	-	TRBV15	TRBJ2-5	-
TGTGCCAGCAGCCAAGAGGTTAACAGCGGCTATGGCTACACCTTC	CASSQEVNSGYGYTF	few	TRBV4-2	TRBJ1-2	-
TGTGCCAGCAGCCTGGGGGCCGCCTACGGGCAGTACTTC	CASSLGAAYGQYF	-	TRBV6-1	TRBJ2-5	-
TGCGCCAGCAGCCGACGGGTCCCGGACAATCAGCCCCAGCATTTT	CASSRRVPDNQPQHF	few	TRBV5-1	TRBJ1-5	-
TGTGCCAGCAGAGCCGGGACTAGCGGGGGAGCTAGTACGCAGTATTTT	CASRAGTSGGASTQYF	few	TRBV12-3/TRBV12-4	TRBJ2-3	TRBD2
TGTGCCAGCAGCTTGTCCGGGTCCTACGAGCAGTACTTC	CASSLSGSYEQYF	many	TRBV7-2	TRBJ2-7	-
TGTGCCAGCAGCTTTCAGCCGAACACTGAAGCTTTCTTT	CASSFQPNTEAFF	-	TRBV6-1	TRBJ1-1	-
TGCGCCAGCAGCCAAGCCCAGGGGGGCCCCAATCAGCCCCAGCATTTT	CASSQAQGGPNQPQHF	few	TRBV4-1	TRBJ1-5	TRBD1
TGCGCCAGCAGCCAGTCGGAACGTAATGAAAAACTGTTTTTT	CASSQSERNEKLFF	many	TRBV4-3	TRBJ1-4	-
TGCAGTGTCGGAAGAAAAGAGACCCAGTACTTC	CSVGRKETQYF	many	TRBV20-1	TRBJ2-5	-